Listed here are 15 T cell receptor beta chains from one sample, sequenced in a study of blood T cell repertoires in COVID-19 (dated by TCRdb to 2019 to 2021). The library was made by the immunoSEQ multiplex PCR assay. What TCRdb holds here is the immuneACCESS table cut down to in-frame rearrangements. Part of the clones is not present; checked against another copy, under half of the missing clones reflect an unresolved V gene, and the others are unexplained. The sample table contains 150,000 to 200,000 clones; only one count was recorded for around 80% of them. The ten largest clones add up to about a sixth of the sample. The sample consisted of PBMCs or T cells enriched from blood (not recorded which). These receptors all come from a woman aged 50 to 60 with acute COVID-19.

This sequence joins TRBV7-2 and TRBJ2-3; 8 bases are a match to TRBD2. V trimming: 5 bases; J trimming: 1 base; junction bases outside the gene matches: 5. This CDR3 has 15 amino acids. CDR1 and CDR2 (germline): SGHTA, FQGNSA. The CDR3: CASSELAAGTDTQYF. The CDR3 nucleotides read TGTGCCAGCAGCGAACTAGCGGCGGGCACAGATACGCAGTATTTT.

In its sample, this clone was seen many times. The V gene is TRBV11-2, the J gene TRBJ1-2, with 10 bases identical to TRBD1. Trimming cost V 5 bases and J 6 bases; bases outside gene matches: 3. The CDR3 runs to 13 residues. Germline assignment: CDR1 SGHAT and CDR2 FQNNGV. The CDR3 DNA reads TGTGCCAGCAGCCGACAGGGGGCCGATGGCTACACCTTC. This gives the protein CASSRQGADGYTF. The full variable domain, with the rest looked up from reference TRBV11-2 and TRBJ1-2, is EAGVAQSPRYKIIEKRQSVAFWCNPISGHATLYWYQQILGQGPKLLIQFQNNGVVDDSQLPKDRFSAERLKGVDSTLKIQPAKLEDSAVYLCASSRQGADGYTFGSGTRLTVV.

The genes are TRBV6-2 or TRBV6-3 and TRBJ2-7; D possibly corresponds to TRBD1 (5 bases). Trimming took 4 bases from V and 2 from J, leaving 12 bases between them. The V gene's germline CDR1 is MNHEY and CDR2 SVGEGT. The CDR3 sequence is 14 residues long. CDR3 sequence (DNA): TGTGCCAGCAGTTTATTGGGGCCCACCTACGAGCAGTACGTC. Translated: CASSLLGPTYEQYV.

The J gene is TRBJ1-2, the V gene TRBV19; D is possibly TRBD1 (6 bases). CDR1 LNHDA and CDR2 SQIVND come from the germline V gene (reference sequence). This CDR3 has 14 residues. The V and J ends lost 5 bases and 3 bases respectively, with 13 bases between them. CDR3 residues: CASSAQGKDYGYTF. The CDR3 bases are TGTGCCAGTAGTGCACAGGGTAAGGACTATGGCTACACCTTC.

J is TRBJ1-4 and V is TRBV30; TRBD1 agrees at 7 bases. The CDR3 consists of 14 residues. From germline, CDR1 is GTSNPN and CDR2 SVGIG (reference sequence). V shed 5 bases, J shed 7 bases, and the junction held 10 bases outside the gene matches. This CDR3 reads CAWGRQGRFEKLFF. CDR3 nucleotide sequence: TGTGCCTGGGGACGACAGGGCCGTTTTGAAAAACTGTTTTTT.

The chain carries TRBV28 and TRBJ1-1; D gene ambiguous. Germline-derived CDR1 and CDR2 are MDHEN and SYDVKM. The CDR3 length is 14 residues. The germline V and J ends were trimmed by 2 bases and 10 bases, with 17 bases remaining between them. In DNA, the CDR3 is TGTGCCAGCAGTTTACTTGGGCAACAAGGAGGAGCTTTCTTT. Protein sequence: CASSLLGQQGGAFF.

CDR3 sequence (DNA): TGTGCCGCGGGCCGCTCGGATACGCAGTATTTT. This translates into CAAGRSDTQYF. V usage is TRBV6-6 and J usage is TRBJ2-3, with D perhaps matching TRBD2 (5 bases). Looked up from germline, CDR1 is MNHNY and CDR2 is SVGAGI (reference sequence). V lost 11 bases to trimming and J lost 6 bases, with 12 bases between them. The CDR3 loop spans 11 amino acids.

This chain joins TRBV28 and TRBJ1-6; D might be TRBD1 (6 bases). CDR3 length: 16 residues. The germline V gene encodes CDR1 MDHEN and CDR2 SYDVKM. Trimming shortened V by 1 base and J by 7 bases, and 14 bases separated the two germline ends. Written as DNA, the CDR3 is TGTGCCAGCAGTTTATCCGGGACATCCTCCAATTCACCCCTCCACTTT. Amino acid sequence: CASSLSGTSSNSPLHF.

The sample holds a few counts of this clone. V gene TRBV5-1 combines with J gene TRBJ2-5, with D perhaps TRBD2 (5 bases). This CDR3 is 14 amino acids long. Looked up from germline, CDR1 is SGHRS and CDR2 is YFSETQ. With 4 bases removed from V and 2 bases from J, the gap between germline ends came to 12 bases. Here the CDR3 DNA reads TGCGCCAGCAGCCGGGTCGGCGGGCAAGAGACCCAGTACTTC. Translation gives CASSRVGGQETQYF.

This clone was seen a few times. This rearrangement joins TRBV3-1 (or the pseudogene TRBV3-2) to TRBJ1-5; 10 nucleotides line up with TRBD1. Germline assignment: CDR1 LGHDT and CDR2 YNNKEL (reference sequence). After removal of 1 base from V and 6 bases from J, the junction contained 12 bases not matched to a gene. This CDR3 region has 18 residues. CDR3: CASSQGKRPGQGLQPQHF. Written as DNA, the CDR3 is TGTGCCAGCAGCCAAGGAAAACGCCCGGGACAGGGGCTTCAGCCCCAGCATTTT.

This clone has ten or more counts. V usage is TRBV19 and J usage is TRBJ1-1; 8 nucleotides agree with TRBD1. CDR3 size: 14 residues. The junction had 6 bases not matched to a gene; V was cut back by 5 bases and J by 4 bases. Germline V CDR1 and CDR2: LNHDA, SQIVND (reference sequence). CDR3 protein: CASSLNRGSTEAFF. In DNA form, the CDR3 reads TGTGCCAGTAGTCTGAACAGGGGGAGCACTGAAGCTTTCTTT.

CDR3 loop: CASSLGGIGNSPLHF. CDR3 bases: TGTGCCAGCAGCCTTGGGGGGATAGGGAATTCACCCCTCCACTTT. The chain uses TRBV14 and TRBJ1-6; D might be TRBD1 (5 bases). The germline V gene has CDR1 SGHDN and CDR2 FVKESK. CDR3 size: 15 residues. V dropped 4 bases and J dropped 7 bases, with 14 bases sitting between them.

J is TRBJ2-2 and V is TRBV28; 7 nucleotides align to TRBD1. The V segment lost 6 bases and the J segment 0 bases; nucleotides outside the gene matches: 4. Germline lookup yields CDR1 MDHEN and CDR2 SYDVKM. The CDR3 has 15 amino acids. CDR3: CASRWGTANTGELFF. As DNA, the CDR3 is TGTGCCAGCAGGTGGGGGACAGCGAACACCGGGGAGCTGTTTTTT.

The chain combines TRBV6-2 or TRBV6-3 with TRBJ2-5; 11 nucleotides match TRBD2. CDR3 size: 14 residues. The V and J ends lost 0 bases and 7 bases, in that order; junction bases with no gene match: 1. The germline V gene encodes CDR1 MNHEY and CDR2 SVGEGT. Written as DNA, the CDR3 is TGTGCCAGCAGTTACTCGGGGACTAGCGGGACCCAGTACTTC. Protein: CASSYSGTSGTQYF.

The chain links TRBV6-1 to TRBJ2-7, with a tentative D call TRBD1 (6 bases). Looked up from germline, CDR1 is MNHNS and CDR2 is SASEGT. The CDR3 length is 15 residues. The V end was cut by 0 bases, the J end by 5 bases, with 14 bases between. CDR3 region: CASSEAPGEVHEQYV. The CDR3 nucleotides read TGTGCCAGCAGTGAAGCTCCAGGGGAAGTCCACGAGCAGTACGTC.